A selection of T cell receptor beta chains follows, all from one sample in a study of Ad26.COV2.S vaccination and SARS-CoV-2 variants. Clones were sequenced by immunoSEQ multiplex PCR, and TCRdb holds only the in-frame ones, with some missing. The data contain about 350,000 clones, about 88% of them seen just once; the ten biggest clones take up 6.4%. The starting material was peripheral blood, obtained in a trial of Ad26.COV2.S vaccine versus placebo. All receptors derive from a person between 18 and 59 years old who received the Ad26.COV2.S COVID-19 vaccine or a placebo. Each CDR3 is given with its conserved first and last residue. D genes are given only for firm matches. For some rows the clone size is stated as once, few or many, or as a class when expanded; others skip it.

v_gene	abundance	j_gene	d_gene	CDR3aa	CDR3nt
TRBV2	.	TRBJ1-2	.	CASRGAVNYGYTF	TGTGCCAGCAGGGGCGCAGTTAACTATGGCTACACCTTC
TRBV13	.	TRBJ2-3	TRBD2	CASSVGLATQDTQYF	TGTGCCAGCAGCGTCGGACTAGCAACACAGGATACGCAGTATTTT
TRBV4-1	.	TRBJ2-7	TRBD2	CASSQFTGTSGIEQYF	TGCGCCAGCAGCCAATTCACCGGGACTAGCGGGATCGAGCAGTACTTC
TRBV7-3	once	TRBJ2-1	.	CASSVGMRENEQFF	TGTGCCAGCAGCGTTGGTATGAGGGAGAATGAGCAGTTCTTC
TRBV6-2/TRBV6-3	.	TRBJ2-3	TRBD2	CASSHRARLAGAGRTDTQYF	TGTGCCAGCAGTCACCGGGCCCGACTAGCGGGGGCGGGTCGCACAGATACGCAGTATTTT
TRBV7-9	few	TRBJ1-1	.	CASSRGPGDTEAFF	TGTGCCAGCAGCCGAGGACCGGGGGACACTGAAGCTTTCTTT
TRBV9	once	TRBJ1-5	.	CASSVGDRGASNQPQHF	TGTGCCAGCAGCGTAGGTGACCGAGGGGCGAGCAATCAGCCCCAGCATTTT
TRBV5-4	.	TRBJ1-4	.	CASSSSEKLFF	TGTGCCAGCAGCTCGAGTGAAAAACTGTTTTTT
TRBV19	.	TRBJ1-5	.	CASNYAEYSNQPQHF	TGTGCCAGTAATTACGCAGAGTATAGCAATCAGCCCCAGCATTTT
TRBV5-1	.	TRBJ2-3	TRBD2	CASSRESSGEPTDTQYF	TGCGCCAGCAGCCGAGAATCTAGCGGGGAGCCCACAGATACGCAGTATTTT
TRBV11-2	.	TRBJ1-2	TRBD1	CASSLDRQGALGYTF	TGTGCCAGCAGCTTAGATCGGCAGGGGGCTCTTGGCTACACCTTC
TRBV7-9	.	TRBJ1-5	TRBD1	CASSPDRGSNQPQHF	TGTGCCAGCAGCCCGGACAGGGGAAGCAATCAGCCCCAGCATTTT
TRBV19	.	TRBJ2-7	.	CASSMGNEQYF	TGTGCCAGTAGTATGGGGAACGAGCAGTACTTC
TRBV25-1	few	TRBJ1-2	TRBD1	CASGRTGQGTGGYTF	TGTGCCAGCGGCCGCACCGGACAGGGGACAGGAGGCTACACCTTC
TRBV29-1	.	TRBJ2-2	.	CSVVPNTGELFF	TGCAGCGTCGTCCCAAACACCGGGGAGCTGTTTTTT
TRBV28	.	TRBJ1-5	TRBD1	CASSSGQGAGQPQHF	TGTGCCAGCAGTTCCGGACAGGGGGCCGGGCAGCCCCAGCATTTT
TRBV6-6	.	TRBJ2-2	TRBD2	CASSRPGLAGINTGELFF	TGTGCCAGCAGTCGCCCGGGACTAGCGGGAATAAACACCGGGGAGCTGTTTTTT
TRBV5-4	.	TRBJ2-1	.	CASSPAPSGVNEQFF	TGTGCCAGCAGCCCGGCTCCAAGTGGGGTCAATGAGCAGTTCTTC
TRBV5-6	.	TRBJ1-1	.	CASSLAPGAGTEAFF	TGTGCCAGCAGCTTGGCCCCAGGGGCTGGGACTGAAGCTTTCTTT
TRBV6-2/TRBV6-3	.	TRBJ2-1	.	CASSYGVEGDNEQFF	TGTGCCAGCAGTTACGGAGTAGAGGGGGACAATGAGCAGTTCTTC
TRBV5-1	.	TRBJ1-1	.	CASSLEGLTEAFF	TGCGCCAGCAGCTTGGAAGGTCTCACTGAAGCTTTCTTT
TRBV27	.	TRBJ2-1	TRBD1	CASPLRTGTNEQFF	TGTGCCAGTCCTCTGAGGACAGGGACAAATGAGCAGTTCTTC
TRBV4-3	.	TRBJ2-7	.	CASSQAVSPYEQYF	TGCGCCAGCAGCCAAGCGGTCAGTCCCTACGAGCAGTACTTC
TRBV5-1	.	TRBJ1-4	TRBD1	CASSLGTGGGEKLFF	TGCGCCAGCAGCTTGGGAACAGGGGGCGGGGAAAAACTGTTTTTT
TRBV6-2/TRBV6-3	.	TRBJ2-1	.	CASSYSNTLEQFF	TGTGCCAGCAGTTACTCGAATACCCTTGAGCAGTTCTTC
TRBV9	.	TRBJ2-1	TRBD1	CASSGGTGALNEQFF	TGTGCCAGCAGCGGCGGGACAGGGGCTCTCAATGAGCAGTTCTTC
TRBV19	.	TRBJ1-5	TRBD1	CATQRLEDRERRPQHF	TGTGCCACCCAACGACTCGAGGACAGGGAACGGCGTCCCCAGCATTTT
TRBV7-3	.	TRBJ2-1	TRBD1	CASSLIRDRGTNEQFF	TGTGCCAGCAGCTTAATTCGCGACAGGGGTACCAATGAGCAGTTCTTC
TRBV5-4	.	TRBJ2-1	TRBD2	CASSSSAGGNNEQFF	TGTGCCAGCAGCTCGTCAGCGGGAGGGAACAATGAGCAGTTCTTC
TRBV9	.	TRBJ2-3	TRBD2	CASSRTGLAGGPNTDTQYF	TGTGCCAGCAGCCGGACGGGACTAGCGGGGGGGCCGAACACAGATACGCAGTATTTT
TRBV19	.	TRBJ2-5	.	CASSISPQGTQYF	TGTGCCAGTAGTATCTCTCCCCAAGGGACCCAGTACTTC
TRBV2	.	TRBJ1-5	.	CASSLQGSGNQPQHF	TGTGCCAGCAGTTTACAGGGTTCGGGCAATCAGCCCCAGCATTTT